The rows below give T cell receptor beta chains drawn from one sample of a study of shared clonotypes between healthy human individuals. Clones were sequenced by immunoSEQ multiplex PCR, and TCRdb holds only the in-frame ones, with some missing. The sample lists millions of clones, more than 80% occurring once. The specimen was naive CD4+ T cells from PBMCs. The origin of the receptors is a man between 18 and 29 years old in good health. Some clones in this sample may be carry-over from other donors' samples. Each CDR3 is given with its conserved first and last residue. The D gene is left open where the match is weak.

TRBV28	TRBJ2-2	NA	CASSSLGVVTGELFF	TGTGCCAGCAGTTCACTGGGGGTGGTCACCGGGGAGCTGTTTTTT
TRBV4-2	TRBJ2-7	TRBD1	CASSQEWIGQGLYEQYF	TGTGCCAGCAGCCAAGAATGGATCGGACAGGGCCTCTACGAGCAGTACTTC
TRBV28	TRBJ1-5	TRBD1	CASREPGQHQPQHF	TGTGCCAGCAGGGAGCCGGGACAGCATCAGCCCCAGCATTTT
TRBV5-4	TRBJ1-1	NA	CASSFRGRVNTEAFF	TGTGCCAGCAGCTTTCGGGGGAGAGTGAACACTGAAGCTTTCTTT
TRBV29-1	TRBJ2-1	NA	CSVVSPNEQFF	TGCAGCGTTGTTTCGCCGAATGAGCAGTTCTTC
TRBV9	TRBJ2-3	NA	CASSPGRGDTTDTQYF	TGTGCCAGCAGCCCCGGTCGGGGGGACACCACAGATACGCAGTATTTT
TRBV7-9	TRBJ2-1	TRBD2	CASSETSGVYNEQFF	TGTGCCAGCAGCGAGACTAGCGGGGTCTACAATGAGCAGTTCTTC
TRBV19	TRBJ2-3	NA	CASSTLSGTDTQYF	TGTGCCAGTAGTACGTTATCCGGCACAGATACGCAGTATTTT
TRBV10-3	TRBJ1-3	NA	CAISESRVLSSGNTIYF	TGTGCCATCAGTGAGTCTAGGGTTCTCTCCTCTGGAAACACCATATATTTT
TRBV7-9	TRBJ2-7	NA	CASSLVPWDSSYEQYF	TGTGCCAGCAGCTTAGTCCCCTGGGACTCCTCCTACGAGCAGTACTTC
TRBV5-1	TRBJ2-7	NA	CASSLGLGGEQYF	TGCGCCAGCAGCCTGGGACTGGGAGGAGAGCAGTACTTC
TRBV28	TRBJ2-3	NA	CASSSTDSTDTQYF	TGTGCCAGCAGTTCCACGGACTCCACAGATACGCAGTATTTT
TRBV4-2	TRBJ2-1	TRBD2	CASSQDFRTSTNEQFF	TGTGCCAGCAGCCAAGATTTCAGGACTAGCACGAATGAGCAGTTCTTC
TRBV21-1	TRBJ1-1	NA	CASSWQGGTVNTEAFF	TGTGCCAGCAGCTGGCAGGGGGGGACGGTGAACACTGAAGCTTTCTTT
TRBV5-1	TRBJ1-3	NA	CASSISTVPGNTIYF	TGCGCCAGCAGCATATCGACCGTGCCCGGAAACACCATATATTTT
TRBV27	TRBJ2-7	NA	CATLDHGTGGYEQYF	TGTGCCACGCTGGACCACGGGACTGGAGGGTACGAGCAGTACTTC
TRBV10-1	TRBJ1-5	TRBD1	CASGGTAHTKSTQHF	TGCGCCAGCGGGGGGACAGCACACACCAAATCGACCCAGCATTTT
TRBV7-9	TRBJ2-7	NA	CASSSQGPLGEQYF	TGTGCCAGCAGCTCCCAGGGCCCTCTCGGCGAGCAGTACTTC
TRBV6-6	TRBJ2-2	NA	CASLDATGELFF	TGTGCCAGCCTGGACGCCACCGGGGAGCTGTTTTTT
TRBV19	TRBJ1-2	TRBD1	CATRTGEGYTF	TGTGCCACAAGGACAGGGGAAGGCTACACCTTC
TRBV18	TRBJ1-1	NA	CASSQQQGNTEAFF	TGTGCCAGCTCACAACAACAGGGGAACACTGAAGCTTTCTTT
TRBV28	TRBJ1-5	NA	CASSLYWSNQPQHF	TGTGCCAGCAGTTTATATTGGAGCAATCAGCCCCAGCATTTT
TRBV5-1	TRBJ2-1	NA	CASSLTAPSSYNEQFF	TGCGCCAGCAGCTTGACTGCGCCGAGCTCCTACAATGAGCAGTTCTTC
TRBV19	TRBJ2-7	NA	CASTGSHEQYF	TGTGCCAGCACAGGGTCCCACGAGCAGTACTTC
TRBV6-1	TRBJ1-5	NA	CASSETTGRNQPQHF	TGTGCCAGCAGTGAAACAACAGGGAGGAATCAGCCCCAGCATTTT
TRBV5-4	TRBJ2-7	NA	CASSLYGVLREQYF	TGTGCCAGCAGCTTGTATGGCGTTCTGAGGGAGCAGTACTTC
TRBV2	TRBJ2-3	NA	CASTSRLTDTQYF	TGTGCCAGCACCTCTCGCCTGACAGATACGCAGTATTTT
TRBV5-1	TRBJ2-3	NA	CASSERLGEDTQYF	TGCGCCAGCAGCGAAAGGCTCGGGGAAGATACGCAGTATTTT
TRBV12-5	TRBJ2-3	NA	CASGLGQGTDTQYF	TGTGCTAGTGGTTTGGGGCAGGGCACAGATACGCAGTATTTT
TRBV4-2	TRBJ2-5	TRBD2	CASSPRWTSGSGGETQYF	TGTGCCAGCAGCCCGCGTTGGACTAGCGGGAGCGGGGGGGAGACCCAGTACTTC
TRBV4-3	TRBJ2-6	NA	CASSQDYYVPSGANVLTF	TGCGCCAGCAGCCAAGATTACTACGTGCCCTCTGGGGCCAACGTCCTGACTTTC
TRBV6-5	TRBJ1-3	TRBD1	CASSYSDRAGNTIYF	TGTGCCAGCAGTTACTCGGACAGGGCGGGTAACACCATATATTTT